The clone carrying this T cell receptor beta chain was seen once. Per the original methods: Reference gene primer amplification gave nucleated cell count estimates. Clones were read by immunoSEQ multiplex PCR, and TCRdb kept only the in-frame ones, dropping some. V, J and clone size are those of that table, while D and trimming were read from the DNA. The table lists about 270,000 clones, around 86% of them singletons, with 2.6% in the top ten. The source of the sample is a study of blood T cell repertoires in COVID-19. Study details: Collection of acute and convalescent COVID-19 samples took place in the United States, Italy and Spain.

Across under 25 US areas, participants ranged in age from about 18 to 90 years. Cohort 3 donors were reported recovered after two negative PCRs, clearance, or symptom resolution. Trimming took 3 bases from V and 2 from J; bases not matched to a gene: 5. There are 16 residues in the CDR3. Germline assignment: CDR1 KGHSH and CDR2 LQKENI. The V and J genes are TRBV18 and TRBJ1-1, with 11 bases aligning to TRBD1. Sequencing was done on a sample of PBMCs or T cells enriched from blood (not recorded which). This receptor was taken from a woman between 18 and 30 years old who had recovered from COVID-19. CDR3 nucleotide sequence: TGTGCCAGCTCACCTAGGGACAGGGGGGATAACACTGAAGCTTTCTTT. Translating gives CASSPRDRGDNTEAFF.